The clone carrying this T cell receptor beta chain was recorded once. The sample originates from a study of shared clonotypes between healthy human individuals. Study at large: Those who served as donors were a couple of women and three men between the ages of 18 and 49.

The sorted-subset replicate PCRs were given around 0.2 ug DNA, which is tens of thousands of T cell genomes. Clones were read by immunoSEQ multiplex PCR, and TCRdb kept only the in-frame ones, dropping some. The sample records 2,500,000 or so clones, roughly 92% being singletons. Germline V gene sequence: CDR1 SQVTM, CDR2 ANQGSEA. Trimming cost V 7 bases and J 5 bases; bases outside gene matches: 12. The CDR3 length is 16 residues. Sequencing used naive CD4+ T cells from PBMCs. Subset described: CD45RA+ positively selected. This TCR was sampled from a man younger than 30 in good health. Some clones in this sample may be carry-over from other donors' samples. The chain employs TRBV29-1 and TRBJ2-2, with 11 bases lining up with TRBD1. CDR3: CSARDRGNAWTGELFF. The DNA of the CDR3 is TGCAGCGCCCGGGACAGGGGGAATGCCTGGACCGGGGAGCTGTTTTTT.